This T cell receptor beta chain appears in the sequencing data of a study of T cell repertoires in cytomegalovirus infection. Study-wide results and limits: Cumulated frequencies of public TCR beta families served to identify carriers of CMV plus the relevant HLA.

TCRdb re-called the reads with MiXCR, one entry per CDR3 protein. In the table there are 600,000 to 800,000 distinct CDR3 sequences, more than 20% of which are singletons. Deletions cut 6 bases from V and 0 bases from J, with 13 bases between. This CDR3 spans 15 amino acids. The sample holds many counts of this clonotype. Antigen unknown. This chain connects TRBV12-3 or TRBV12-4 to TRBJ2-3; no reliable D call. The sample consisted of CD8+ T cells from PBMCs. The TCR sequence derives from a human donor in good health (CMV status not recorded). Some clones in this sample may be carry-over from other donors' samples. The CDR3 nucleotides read TGTGCCAGCAGAGCAGAGTACCAAAGCACAGATACGCAGTATTTT. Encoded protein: CASRAEYQSTDTQYF.